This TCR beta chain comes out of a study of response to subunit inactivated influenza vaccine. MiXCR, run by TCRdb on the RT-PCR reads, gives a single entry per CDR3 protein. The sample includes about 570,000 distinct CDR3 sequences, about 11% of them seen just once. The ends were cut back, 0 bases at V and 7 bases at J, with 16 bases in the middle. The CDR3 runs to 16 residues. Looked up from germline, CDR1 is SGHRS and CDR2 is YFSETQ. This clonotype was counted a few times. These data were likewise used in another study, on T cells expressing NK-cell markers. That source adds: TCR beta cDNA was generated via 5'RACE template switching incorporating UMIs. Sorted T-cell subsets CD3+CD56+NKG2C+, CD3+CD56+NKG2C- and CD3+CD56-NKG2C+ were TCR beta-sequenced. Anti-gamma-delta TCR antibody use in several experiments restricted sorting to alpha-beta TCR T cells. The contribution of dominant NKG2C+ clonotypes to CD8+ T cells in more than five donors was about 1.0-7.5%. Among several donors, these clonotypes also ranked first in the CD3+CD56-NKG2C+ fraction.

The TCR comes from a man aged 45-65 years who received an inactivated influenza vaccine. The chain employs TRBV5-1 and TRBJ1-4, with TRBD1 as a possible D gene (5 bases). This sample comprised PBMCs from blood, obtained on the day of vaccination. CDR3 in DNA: TGCGCCAGCAGCTTGGACGGGACCCCTCCGGGTGAAAAACTGTTTTTT. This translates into CASSLDGTPPGEKLFF.